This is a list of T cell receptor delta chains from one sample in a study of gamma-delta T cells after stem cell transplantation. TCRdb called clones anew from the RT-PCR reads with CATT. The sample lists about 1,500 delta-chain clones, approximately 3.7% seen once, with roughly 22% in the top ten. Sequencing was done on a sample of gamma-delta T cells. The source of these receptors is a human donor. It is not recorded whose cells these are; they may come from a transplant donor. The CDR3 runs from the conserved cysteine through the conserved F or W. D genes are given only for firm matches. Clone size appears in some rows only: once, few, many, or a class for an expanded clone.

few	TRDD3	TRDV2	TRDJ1	CACDTVPVLGDTGGDKLIF	TGTGCCTGTGACACCGTCCCTGTTCTGGGGGATACAGGGGGCGATAAACTCATCTTT
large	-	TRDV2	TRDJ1	CACDRLGNTDKLIF	TGTGCCTGTGACCGACTGGGAAACACCGATAAACTCATCTTT
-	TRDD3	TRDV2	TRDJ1	CACDSVLGDDTDKLIF	TGTGCCTGTGACTCCGTACTGGGGGACGACACCGATAAACTCATCTTT
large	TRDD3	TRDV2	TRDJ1	CACDTLGAYTDKLIF	TGTGCCTGTGACACTCTGGGGGCCTACACCGATAAACTCATCTTT
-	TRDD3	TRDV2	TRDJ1	CACLSLLGGAYTDKLIF	TGTGCCTGTTTGTCCCTACTGGGGGGTGCCTACACCGATAAACTCATCTTT
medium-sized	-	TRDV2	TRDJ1	CAGDPILDTDKLIF	TGTGCCGGGGACCCCATTTTAGACACCGATAAACTCATCTTT
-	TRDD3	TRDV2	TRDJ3	CSCDTFGGYGPSSWGTRQMFF	TGTTCCTGTGACACCTTCGGGGGATACGGTCCTAGCTCCTGGGGCACCCGACAGATGTTTTTC
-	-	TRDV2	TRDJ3	CACDTAGVSPSSWDTRQMFF	TGTGCCTGTGACACTGCGGGGGTTTCCCCTAGCTCCTGGGACACCCGACAGATGTTTTTC
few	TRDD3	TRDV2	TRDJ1	CACDVLGDTPGVHTDKLIF	TGTGCCTGTGACGTTCTGGGGGATACGCCCGGGGTTCACACCGATAAACTCATCTTT
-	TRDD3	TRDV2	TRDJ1	CACGTIPGGYSYTDKLIF	TGTGCCTGTGGCACGATTCCTGGGGGATACTCGTACACCGATAAACTCATCTTT
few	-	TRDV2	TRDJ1	CACDKIRTDKLIF	TGTGCCTGTGACAAAATACGCACCGATAAACTCATCTTT
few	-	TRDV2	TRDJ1	CACDTVSNFEYTNKLIF	TGTGCCTGTGACACCGTGTCCAATTTCGAGTACACCAATAAACTCATCTTT
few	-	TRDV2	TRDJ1	CACDPVTSTDKLIF	TGTGCCTGTGACCCCGTAACCTCCACCGATAAACTCATCTTT
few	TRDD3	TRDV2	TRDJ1	CACDTLGDSITDTDKLIF	TGTGCCTGTGACACCCTGGGGGATTCGATCACCGACACCGATAAACTCATCTTT
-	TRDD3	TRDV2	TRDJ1	CACDSLLGDRTLYTDKLIF	TGTGCCTGTGACTCCTTACTGGGGGATCGAACCCTGTACACCGATAAACTCATCTTT
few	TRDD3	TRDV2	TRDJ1	CACDSLVGERYTDKLIF	TGTGCCTGTGACTCCTTAGTGGGGGAGAGATACACCGATAAACTCATCTTT
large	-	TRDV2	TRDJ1	CACDTVGGHRGDTDKLIF	TGTGCCTGTGACACCGTGGGGGGCCACCGTGGGGACACCGATAAACTCATCTTT
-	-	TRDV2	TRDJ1	CACDTLGGITDKLIF	TGTGCCTGTGACACCCTCGGGGGTATCACCGATAAACTCATCTTT
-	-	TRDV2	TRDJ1	CACDTVGVSPDTDKLIF	TGTGCCTGTGACACCGTGGGGGTCTCCCCAGACACCGATAAACTCATCTTT
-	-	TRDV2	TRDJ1	CACDTVGGDTDKLIF	TGTGCCTGTGACACCGTTGGGGGGGACACCGATAAACTCATCTTT
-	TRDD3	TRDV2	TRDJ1	CACDPIPTGGYRSDKLIF	TGTGCCTGTGACCCGATTCCCACTGGGGGATACCGTTCCGATAAACTCATCTTT
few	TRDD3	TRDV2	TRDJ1	CACDTWGKSDKLIF	TGTGCCTGTGACACGTGGGGGAAATCCGATAAACTCATCTTT